These 13 T cell receptor beta chains share one sample of origin, sequenced in a study of shared clonotypes between healthy human individuals. Naivety among CD8 cells was defined by CD45RO negativity and positive CCR7 selection, thereby excluding terminally differentiated effector memory CD45RA+ cells. TCRdb's table, derived via immunoSEQ multiplex PCR, lists solely in-frame clones and lacks some. The data contain approximately 2,200,000 clones, just over 90% of them singletons. Sequencing input: naive CD8+ T cells from PBMCs. These receptors were collected from a man aged 18 to 30 in good health. Some clones in this sample may be carry-over from other donors' samples.

The chain employs TRBV25-1 and TRBJ1-1; possible D gene TRBD1, 6 bases. The CDR3 is 12 residues long. The germline V gene encodes CDR1 MGHDK and CDR2 SYGVNS. V lost 4 bases and J 4 bases, leaving 7 bases between the germline ends. CDR3 residues: CASSVGATEAFF. CDR3 in DNA: TGTGCCAGCAGTGTGGGGGCCACTGAAGCTTTCTTT.

This clone appeared a few times. V gene TRBV14 combines with J gene TRBJ1-1; the D is unclear. Germline CDR1 SGHDN, CDR2 FVKESK. The CDR3 is made up of 13 amino acids. With 1 base removed from V and 4 bases from J, the gap between germline ends came to 7 bases. The CDR3 sequence is CASSQGEGTEAFF. The CDR3 DNA reads TGTGCCAGCAGCCAAGGGGAGGGCACTGAAGCTTTCTTT.

CDR3 coding DNA: TGTGCCAGCAGAGGTGTGGCGAACACCGGGGAGCTGTTTTTT. Its translation is CASRGVANTGELFF. The rearrangement joins TRBV27 to TRBJ2-2; D uncertain. The CDR3 is 14 amino acids. Trimming cost V 6 bases and J 0 bases, with 8 bases left between them. The germline gives CDR1 MNHEY, CDR2 SMNVEV (reference sequence).

This clone appeared a few times. This sequence joins TRBV11-2 and TRBJ1-1, with D hard to call. The CDR3 has 13 amino acids. V lost 0 bases, J lost 6 bases, and 8 bases lay in between. CDR1 SGHAT and CDR2 FQNNGV come from the germline V gene. CDR3: CASSLDRTPEAFF. CDR3 nucleotides: TGTGCCAGCAGCTTAGATCGGACTCCTGAAGCTTTCTTT.

The V call is TRBV7-9, the J call TRBJ2-5, with D tentatively TRBD1 (5 bases). Gene TRBJ2-7 matches the end of the DNA better, so the J call may be wrong. Germline-derived CDR1 and CDR2 are SEHNR and FQNEAQ (reference sequence). The CDR3 covers 14 residues. The CDR3 bases are TGTGCCAGCAGCTTAGTTGGGGCCGAGAACGAGCAGTACTTC. This codes for CASSLVGAENEQYF.

Turning to this clone: This sample also contains other DNA sequences that code for the same CDR3. The gene calls are TRBV27 and TRBJ2-1; 11 nucleotides agree with TRBD2. Looked up from germline, CDR1 is MNHEY and CDR2 is SMNVEV (reference sequence). The CDR3 is 13 amino acids. Germline trimming cut 8 bases from V and 6 bases from J; bases unmatched to any gene: 3. The CDR3 DNA follows: TGTGCCAGCGGACTAGCGGGTAGCAATGAGCAGTTCTTC. It is translated as CASGLAGSNEQFF.

The J gene is TRBJ2-1, the V gene TRBV5-4; 8 bases are shared with TRBD2. From germline, CDR1 is SGHNT and CDR2 YYREEE (reference sequence). V was pared by 2 bases and J by 2 bases, with 3 bases of the junction left unmatched. This CDR3 contains 15 residues. DNA for the CDR3: TGTGCCAGCAGCTTCAAACTAGCGGCCTACAATGAGCAGTTCTTC. Protein product: CASSFKLAAYNEQFF.

The V gene is TRBV9, the J gene TRBJ2-1; 9 bases are shared with TRBD1. V shed 2 bases, J shed 6 bases, and the junction held 3 bases outside the gene matches. From germline, CDR1 is SGDLS and CDR2 YYNGEE. This CDR3 comprises 14 residues. CDR3 in DNA: TGTGCCAGCAGCGTCTACAGGGGGCCCAATGAGCAGTTCTTC. The encoded protein is CASSVYRGPNEQFF.

Here the CDR3 reads CASSMVRDEQFF. The CDR3 DNA is TGTGCCAGTAGTATGGTTCGGGATGAGCAGTTCTTC. The rearrangement uses TRBV19 and TRBJ2-1, with D hard to call. V was trimmed by 3 bases and J by 8 bases, leaving 8 bases between them. The CDR3 runs 12 residues. CDR1 is LNHDA, CDR2 SQIVND, per germline (reference sequence).

This sequence joins TRBV27 and TRBJ2-1, with D possibly being TRBD2 (6 bases). The CDR3 covers 14 residues. Trimming removed 0 bases at V and 6 bases at J, with 9 bases between. CDR1 is MNHEY, CDR2 SMNVEV, per germline (reference sequence). The CDR3 DNA sequence: TGTGCCAGCAGTTTATCCCCGGGGGTCAATGAGCAGTTCTTC. Translating gives CASSLSPGVNEQFF.

The chain carries TRBV19 and TRBJ2-2; the D is unclear. The ends were cut back, 3 bases at V and 4 bases at J, with 15 bases in the middle. From germline, CDR1 is LNHDA and CDR2 SQIVND (reference sequence). The CDR3 contains 16 residues. The CDR3 loop reads CASSISLVLPTGELFF. The CDR3 nucleotides read TGTGCCAGTAGTATCTCCCTAGTCCTTCCCACCGGGGAGCTGTTTTTT.

This rearrangement joins TRBV9 to TRBJ2-1; TRBD2 agrees at 11 bases. The CDR3 loop spans 20 amino acids. Germline assignment: CDR1 SGDLS and CDR2 YYNGEE. V lost 2 bases and J lost 5; bases outside the gene matches: 18. The CDR3 reads CASSVSKGGLGTSGHNEQFF. CDR3 in DNA: TGTGCCAGCAGCGTGAGCAAGGGGGGATTAGGGACTAGCGGCCACAATGAGCAGTTCTTC.

V is TRBV2 and J is TRBJ2-1, with D tentatively TRBD2 (5 bases). The CDR3 is 17 amino acids. Germline-derived CDR1 and CDR2 are SNHLY and FYNNEI. The V end lost 6 bases, the J end lost 1 base, and 19 bases lay between the germline ends. For the CDR3, the DNA is TGTGCCAGCAGGGAGGACTTGACGGAGCGGTCCTACAATGAGCAGTTCTTC. This encodes CASREDLTERSYNEQFF.